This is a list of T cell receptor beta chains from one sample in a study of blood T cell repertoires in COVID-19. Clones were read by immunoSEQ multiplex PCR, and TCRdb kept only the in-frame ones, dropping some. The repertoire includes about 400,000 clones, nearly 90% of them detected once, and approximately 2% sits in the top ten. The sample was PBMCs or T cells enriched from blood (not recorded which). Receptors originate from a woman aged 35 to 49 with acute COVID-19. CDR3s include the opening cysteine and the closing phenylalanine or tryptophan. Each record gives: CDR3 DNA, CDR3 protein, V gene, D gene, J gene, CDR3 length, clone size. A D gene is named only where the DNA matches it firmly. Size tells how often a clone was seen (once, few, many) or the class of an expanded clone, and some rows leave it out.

CDR3nt: TGTGCCAGCAGCAAGATGGGCGACCAGCCCCAGCATTTT
CDR3aa: CASSKMGDQPQHF
v_gene: TRBV25-1
d_gene: .
j_gene: TRBJ1-5
len: 13
abundance: .

CDR3nt: TGTGCCAGCAGTTCCGAGACAGCTAGGGGCTACACCTTC
CDR3aa: CASSSETARGYTF
v_gene: TRBV12-3/TRBV12-4
d_gene: .
j_gene: TRBJ1-2
len: 13
abundance: once

CDR3nt: TGCAGCGCTACCGAGAAACCCTCCTACGAGCAGTACTTC
CDR3aa: CSATEKPSYEQYF
v_gene: TRBV29-1
d_gene: .
j_gene: TRBJ2-7
len: 13
abundance: .

CDR3nt: TGTGCCAGCAGACGGGGAAGCTCCTACGAGCAGTACTTC
CDR3aa: CASRRGSSYEQYF
v_gene: TRBV3-1/TRBV3-2
d_gene: .
j_gene: TRBJ2-7
len: 13
abundance: .

CDR3nt: TGCGCCAGCAGCTTGGTAGCGGGGGACTACAATGAGCAGTTCTTC
CDR3aa: CASSLVAGDYNEQFF
v_gene: TRBV5-1
d_gene: TRBD2
j_gene: TRBJ2-1
len: 15
abundance: .

CDR3nt: TGCGCCAGCAGCTTGCTTCAGGGGGCTAAGTACGAGCAGTACTTC
CDR3aa: CASSLLQGAKYEQYF
v_gene: TRBV5-1
d_gene: TRBD1
j_gene: TRBJ2-7
len: 15
abundance: .

CDR3nt: TGCAGCTTCCAGGCCAGGGCAGGGGGAAGTGAGCAGTTCTTC
CDR3aa: CSFQARAGGSEQFF
v_gene: TRBV29-1
d_gene: TRBD1
j_gene: TRBJ2-1
len: 14
abundance: .

CDR3nt: TGCGCCAGCAGCGTCTCCCAAGAGACCCAGTACTTC
CDR3aa: CASSVSQETQYF
v_gene: TRBV5-1
d_gene: .
j_gene: TRBJ2-5
len: 12
abundance: .

CDR3nt: TGTGCCAGCAGCCAAGGGGGCGCCGCCACTGAAGCTTTCTTT
CDR3aa: CASSQGGAATEAFF
v_gene: TRBV3-1/TRBV3-2
d_gene: .
j_gene: TRBJ1-1
len: 14
abundance: once

CDR3nt: TGCGCCAGCAGCTTGGGGGACTCGGGGTATGGCTACACCTTC
CDR3aa: CASSLGDSGYGYTF
v_gene: TRBV5-1
d_gene: .
j_gene: TRBJ1-2
len: 14
abundance: .

CDR3nt: TGTGCCAGCAGCACCTCAGGGGGATCCTACAATGAGCAGTTCTTC
CDR3aa: CASSTSGGSYNEQFF
v_gene: TRBV9
d_gene: TRBD1
j_gene: TRBJ2-1
len: 15
abundance: .

CDR3nt: TGTGCCAGCAGCGTAGACTTTAGCTCCTACAATGAGCAGTTCTTC
CDR3aa: CASSVDFSSYNEQFF
v_gene: TRBV7-9
d_gene: .
j_gene: TRBJ2-1
len: 15
abundance: many

CDR3nt: TGTGCCAGTAGTATGGACAGGGACTATGGCTACACCTTC
CDR3aa: CASSMDRDYGYTF
v_gene: TRBV19
d_gene: TRBD1
j_gene: TRBJ1-2
len: 13
abundance: .

CDR3nt: TGTGCCAGCAGACATACAGGGACCCCTGGAAACACCATATATTTT
CDR3aa: CASRHTGTPGNTIYF
v_gene: TRBV5-6
d_gene: .
j_gene: TRBJ1-3
len: 15
abundance: .

CDR3nt: TGTGCCAGCAGCTTAGACCCGAGAGACAGTAGCTCCTATAATTCACCCCTCCACTTT
CDR3aa: CASSLDPRDSSSYNSPLHF
v_gene: TRBV7-9
d_gene: .
j_gene: TRBJ1-6
len: 19
abundance: .

CDR3nt: TGTGCCAGCAGCCTATTACAGGGGTCTGAAGCTTTCTTT
CDR3aa: CASSLLQGSEAFF
v_gene: TRBV9
d_gene: TRBD1
j_gene: TRBJ1-1
len: 13
abundance: .

CDR3nt: TGTGCCAGCAGCTTAACCCCCCTAGCGGGGGGAAGGGGGCAGTATTTT
CDR3aa: CASSLTPLAGGRGQYF
v_gene: TRBV11-2
d_gene: TRBD2
j_gene: TRBJ2-3
len: 16
abundance: .